This T cell receptor beta chain was sequenced during a study of T cell responses to AZD1222 COVID-19 vaccine. The study, taken as a whole, reports: Clonal diversity may have been underestimated in mostly white British donors.

Germline CDR1 SGHTA, CDR2 FQGTGA. This CDR3 comprises 15 residues. Between the trimmed V and J ends, which lost 1 base and 4 bases, there was a span of 11 bases. Profiled with immunoSEQ multiplex PCR; TCRdb holds only in-frame clones, not every one. The table lists around 160,000 clones, about 91% of them singletons. Remarks on this clone: The antigen is unknown.

This clonotype originated in an adult who received the AZD1222 COVID-19 vaccine. The specimen was peripheral blood, collected 28 days after the second AZD1222 dose. The V and J genes are TRBV7-3 and TRBJ2-1; D ambiguous. The CDR3 sequence is CASSLMVTTYNEQFF. CDR3 coding DNA: TGTGCCAGCAGCTTAATGGTGACCACATACAATGAGCAGTTCTTC.